A selection of T cell receptor beta chains follows, all from one sample in a study of T cells in localized non-small cell lung cancer. Measured with immunoSEQ multiplex PCR; TCRdb has only the in-frame clones, and not every one. This table holds just over 70,000 clones, about 90% found once. The material sequenced was peripheral blood, taken before any cancer treatment. Receptor source: a male donor at least 60 years old with stage III squamous cell lung carcinoma. Each CDR3 is given with its conserved first and last residue. D genes are given only for firm matches. Size is omitted from some rows. Given values are once, few, many or a class for expanded clones.

v_gene: TRBV30; abundance: .; d_gene: .; j_gene: TRBJ2-7; CDR3nt: TGTGCCTGGAGTGTAGGCTACGAGCAGTACTTC; CDR3aa: CAWSVGYEQYF
v_gene: TRBV5-5; abundance: .; d_gene: TRBD1; j_gene: TRBJ1-1; CDR3nt: TGTGCCAGCAGTCCTACCAGGGGGCAAGCTTTCTTT; CDR3aa: CASSPTRGQAFF
v_gene: TRBV6-5; abundance: .; d_gene: TRBD2; j_gene: TRBJ2-3; CDR3nt: TGTGCCAGTTCTTGGCTAGCGGCAGATACGCAGTATTTT; CDR3aa: CASSWLAADTQYF
v_gene: TRBV18; abundance: .; d_gene: TRBD1; j_gene: TRBJ1-5; CDR3nt: TGTGCCAGCTCACCACGACAGGGGGCTTGGGAGCCCCAGCATTTT; CDR3aa: CASSPRQGAWEPQHF
v_gene: TRBV18; abundance: .; d_gene: .; j_gene: TRBJ2-4; CDR3nt: TGTGCCAGCTCACCTTCACAGGGGAGGAACATTCAGTACTTC; CDR3aa: CASSPSQGRNIQYF
v_gene: TRBV5-1; abundance: .; d_gene: .; j_gene: TRBJ2-7; CDR3nt: TGCGCCAGCAGCACACCGGGACGATATTATAACGAGCAGTACTTC; CDR3aa: CASSTPGRYYNEQYF
v_gene: TRBV15; abundance: .; d_gene: .; j_gene: TRBJ1-1; CDR3nt: TGTGCCACCAGCAGACCGCGGGGGATGAACACTGAAGCTTTCTTT; CDR3aa: CATSRPRGMNTEAFF
v_gene: TRBV7-2; abundance: .; d_gene: .; j_gene: TRBJ2-2; CDR3nt: TGTGCCAGCAGCTTAGCACCACGAGCAGGCCGCACCGGGGAGCTGTTTTTT; CDR3aa: CASSLAPRAGRTGELFF
v_gene: TRBV9; abundance: .; d_gene: .; j_gene: TRBJ2-1; CDR3nt: TGTGCCAGCAGTCCCGGGAGAGAGCAGTTCTTC; CDR3aa: CASSPGREQFF
v_gene: TRBV29-1; abundance: .; d_gene: .; j_gene: TRBJ2-3; CDR3nt: TGCAGCGCCCGGGCTAGCGAGGCGACAGATACGCAGTATTTT; CDR3aa: CSARASEATDTQYF
v_gene: TRBV6-6; abundance: few; d_gene: .; j_gene: TRBJ1-1; CDR3nt: TGTGCCAGCTCCGATGGTGTTGGAAACACTGAAGCTTTCTTT; CDR3aa: CASSDGVGNTEAFF
v_gene: TRBV4-3; abundance: .; d_gene: .; j_gene: TRBJ1-2; CDR3nt: TGCGCCAGCAGCCAAGATTGGCAGGGGTACGGCTACACCTTC; CDR3aa: CASSQDWQGYGYTF
v_gene: TRBV18; abundance: .; d_gene: .; j_gene: TRBJ1-1; CDR3nt: TGTGCCAGCTCACCACCCGGGCGGGGTTTAAGTTTTAACACTGAAGCTTTCTTT; CDR3aa: CASSPPGRGLSFNTEAFF
v_gene: TRBV27; abundance: .; d_gene: TRBD1; j_gene: TRBJ1-1; CDR3nt: TGTGCCAGCAGTTTTGCACTTCCAGGGGGACTAAAATTCCTATCGATGAACACTGAAGCTTTCTTT; CDR3aa: CASSFALPGGLKFLSMNTEAFF
v_gene: TRBV7-2; abundance: few; d_gene: .; j_gene: TRBJ1-2; CDR3nt: TGTGCCAGCAGCTTAGCGCTTTCATTTGGGACGGAATTAACCTTC; CDR3aa: CASSLALSFGTELTF
v_gene: TRBV5-1; abundance: .; d_gene: .; j_gene: TRBJ2-3; CDR3nt: TGCGCCAGCAGCGTCCCTGCCGCCACAGATACGCAGTATTTT; CDR3aa: CASSVPAATDTQYF
v_gene: TRBV28; abundance: .; d_gene: TRBD1; j_gene: TRBJ1-4; CDR3nt: TGTGCCAGCGGAGAGACAGGGGGAACTAATGAAAAACTGTTTTTT; CDR3aa: CASGETGGTNEKLFF
v_gene: TRBV6-6; abundance: .; d_gene: .; j_gene: TRBJ1-2; CDR3nt: TGTGCCAGCAGCAGGGTCATGGACTATGGCTACACCTTC; CDR3aa: CASSRVMDYGYTF
v_gene: TRBV5-1; abundance: .; d_gene: TRBD1; j_gene: TRBJ2-1; CDR3nt: TGCGCCAGCAGCCCCGGGACAGGGGACTCCTACAATGAGCAGTTCTTC; CDR3aa: CASSPGTGDSYNEQFF
v_gene: TRBV6-5; abundance: .; d_gene: .; j_gene: TRBJ1-1; CDR3nt: TGTGCCAGCAGTTACGACCGGTCGGTCCCTGAAGCTTTCTTT; CDR3aa: CASSYDRSVPEAFF
v_gene: TRBV6-6; abundance: .; d_gene: .; j_gene: TRBJ2-5; CDR3nt: TGTGCCAGCAAAACGGGTGGGTCCCGTCAAGAGACCCAGTACTTC; CDR3aa: CASKTGGSRQETQYF
v_gene: TRBV7-2; abundance: .; d_gene: .; j_gene: TRBJ2-7; CDR3nt: TGTGCCAGCAGCTTAGTTAGAGGGGGAGGCTCCTACGAGCAGTACTTC; CDR3aa: CASSLVRGGGSYEQYF
v_gene: TRBV7-2; abundance: .; d_gene: .; j_gene: TRBJ2-3; CDR3nt: TGTGCCAGCAGCTTAGTGGGGGGGGCTGGAGGCACAGATACGCAGTATTTT; CDR3aa: CASSLVGGAGGTDTQYF
v_gene: TRBV5-8; abundance: .; d_gene: .; j_gene: TRBJ2-7; CDR3nt: TGTGCCAGCAGCTTGGGCGGGACAAACAACGAGCAGTACTTC; CDR3aa: CASSLGGTNNEQYF
v_gene: TRBV2; abundance: .; d_gene: .; j_gene: TRBJ2-5; CDR3nt: TGTGCCAGCAGTGAACTGGAGACCCAGTACTTC; CDR3aa: CASSELETQYF
v_gene: TRBV6-5; abundance: .; d_gene: .; j_gene: TRBJ1-5; CDR3nt: TGTGCCAGCAGTTACTCCAGGGTCGGTCAGCCCCAGCATTTT; CDR3aa: CASSYSRVGQPQHF
v_gene: TRBV25-1; abundance: once; d_gene: TRBD1; j_gene: TRBJ1-2; CDR3nt: TGTGCCAGCGGACTCGGACAGGGGGCGCACACCTTC; CDR3aa: CASGLGQGAHTF
v_gene: TRBV2; abundance: once; d_gene: TRBD1; j_gene: TRBJ1-2; CDR3nt: TGTGCCAGCAGTGAAACTTCGACAGGGAGGTACTATGGCTACACCTTC; CDR3aa: CASSETSTGRYYGYTF
v_gene: TRBV30; abundance: once; d_gene: .; j_gene: TRBJ2-3; CDR3nt: TGTGCCTGGAGTGCTGGAGATACGCAGTATTTT; CDR3aa: CAWSAGDTQYF
v_gene: TRBV6-1; abundance: .; d_gene: TRBD1; j_gene: TRBJ2-3; CDR3nt: TGTGCCAGCAGTCCTTGGGACAGGGATACGCAGTATTTT; CDR3aa: CASSPWDRDTQYF
v_gene: TRBV5-1; abundance: .; d_gene: .; j_gene: TRBJ2-2; CDR3nt: TGCGCCAGCAGCTTTGGCAGGGGATTGGCCGGGGAGCTGTTTTTT; CDR3aa: CASSFGRGLAGELFF
v_gene: TRBV7-9; abundance: .; d_gene: .; j_gene: TRBJ1-1; CDR3nt: TGTGCCAGCAGCTTCCCACGGGTGGGCACTGAAGCTTTCTTT; CDR3aa: CASSFPRVGTEAFF
v_gene: TRBV7-8; abundance: .; d_gene: TRBD1; j_gene: TRBJ2-5; CDR3nt: TGTGCCAGCAGCCCAGGGACAGGGTCAAGGGGGGAGACCCAGTACTTC; CDR3aa: CASSPGTGSRGETQYF
v_gene: TRBV5-6; abundance: .; d_gene: .; j_gene: TRBJ2-7; CDR3nt: TGTGCCAGCAGCTTGGTAGACACCTACGAGCAGTACTTC; CDR3aa: CASSLVDTYEQYF
v_gene: TRBV7-8; abundance: .; d_gene: .; j_gene: TRBJ1-2; CDR3nt: TGTGCCAGCAGCTTAGAAGGTTTGGGCTATGGCTACACCTTC; CDR3aa: CASSLEGLGYGYTF
v_gene: TRBV7-2; abundance: .; d_gene: TRBD1; j_gene: TRBJ1-5; CDR3nt: TGTGCCAGCAGCTTAGGGACAGGGGCCGGTCAGCCCCAGCATTTT; CDR3aa: CASSLGTGAGQPQHF
v_gene: TRBV5-4; abundance: .; d_gene: .; j_gene: TRBJ1-1; CDR3nt: TGTGCCAGCAGCCCTAGGACAGCACCACGAAACACTGAAGCTTTCTTT; CDR3aa: CASSPRTAPRNTEAFF
v_gene: TRBV19; abundance: .; d_gene: .; j_gene: TRBJ1-6; CDR3nt: TGTGCCAGTACGAGCTGGGTTGGGTCTTCGAATTCACCCCTCCACTTT; CDR3aa: CASTSWVGSSNSPLHF
v_gene: TRBV7-2; abundance: .; d_gene: .; j_gene: TRBJ2-2; CDR3nt: TGTGCCAGCAGCTTAGCGGTTCACCCGGGATCGAACACCGGGGAGCTGTTTTTT; CDR3aa: CASSLAVHPGSNTGELFF
v_gene: TRBV9; abundance: .; d_gene: .; j_gene: TRBJ1-2; CDR3nt: TGTGCCAGCAGCGTAGAAATGGGGGCTGGAGTCGGCTACACCTTC; CDR3aa: CASSVEMGAGVGYTF
v_gene: TRBV5-1; abundance: once; d_gene: .; j_gene: TRBJ2-3; CDR3nt: TGCGCCAGCAATTACCGGGATTATCGCACAGATACGCAGTATTTT; CDR3aa: CASNYRDYRTDTQYF
v_gene: TRBV21-1; abundance: few; d_gene: .; j_gene: TRBJ2-7; CDR3nt: TGTGCCAGCAGCAAGACAGGTGGAACCTCCTTCTACGAGCAGTACTTC; CDR3aa: CASSKTGGTSFYEQYF
v_gene: TRBV19; abundance: .; d_gene: .; j_gene: TRBJ1-1; CDR3nt: TGTGCCAGTAGTATGTTCAGGGACACTGAAGCTTTCTTT; CDR3aa: CASSMFRDTEAFF
v_gene: TRBV6-6; abundance: .; d_gene: .; j_gene: TRBJ1-5; CDR3nt: TGTGCCAGCAGTTACTCGAGTGAACAGCCCCAGCATTTT; CDR3aa: CASSYSSEQPQHF
v_gene: TRBV5-1; abundance: .; d_gene: TRBD1; j_gene: TRBJ1-4; CDR3nt: TGCGCCAGCAGCACGATACAGGGGGCGGGTGAAAAACTGTTTTTT; CDR3aa: CASSTIQGAGEKLFF
v_gene: TRBV2; abundance: once; d_gene: .; j_gene: TRBJ2-6; CDR3nt: TGTGCCAGCAGTGTAGGTCCCCCTGGGGCCAACGTCCTGACTTTC; CDR3aa: CASSVGPPGANVLTF
v_gene: TRBV6-1; abundance: .; d_gene: .; j_gene: TRBJ1-3; CDR3nt: TGTGCCAGCACCGAGAGACCATCTGGAAACACCATATATTTT; CDR3aa: CASTERPSGNTIYF
v_gene: TRBV4-1; abundance: many; d_gene: .; j_gene: TRBJ2-5; CDR3nt: TGCGCCAGCAGCCCTGGCGCGACTAGTCGTCAAGAGACCCAGTACTTC; CDR3aa: CASSPGATSRQETQYF
v_gene: TRBV29-1; abundance: few; d_gene: .; j_gene: TRBJ1-1; CDR3nt: TGCAGCGCTGAGGGAGGTCGGGGGCCGTATCCTCCTTTCTTT; CDR3aa: CSAEGGRGPYPPFF
v_gene: TRBV5-1; abundance: .; d_gene: TRBD1; j_gene: TRBJ1-4; CDR3nt: TGCGCCAGCAGCTTGGAAGTGGGACAGACCCCCGAAAAACTGTTTTTT; CDR3aa: CASSLEVGQTPEKLFF